This entry concerns a single T cell receptor (beta chain). Its antigen is undetermined. The sample comes from a study of T cell responses to AZD1222 COVID-19 vaccine. Whole-study results and caveats: Donor demographics were predominantly white British with a female majority; clonal diversity may be underestimated.

TCRdb's table, derived via immunoSEQ multiplex PCR, lists solely in-frame clones and lacks some. The sample holds about 180,000 clones, approximately 94% seen once. Trimming took 0 bases from V and 3 from J, leaving 15 bases between them. The CDR3 runs to 16 residues. The germline gives CDR1 SGHVS, CDR2 FNYEAQ. V usage is TRBV7-6 and J usage is TRBJ2-7; no reliable D call. This sequence was found in an adult who received the AZD1222 COVID-19 vaccine. The sequences come from peripheral blood, collected 28 days after the second AZD1222 dose. The CDR3 region has the DNA TGTGCCAGCAGCTTAGCGAACACCGGGTTATACTACGAGCAGTACTTC. Amino acid sequence: CASSLANTGLYYEQYF.